The 32 T cell receptor beta chains presented below share a single source sample, sequenced in a study of blood T cells in healthy people across ages. A sample-barcoded 5' primer and a J-beta primer mix were used in a second PCR of about 7 to 12 cycles. TCRdb re-derived calls from the 5' RACE reads in MiXCR, one entry per CDR3 protein. This sample yields over a million distinct CDR3 sequences, of which approximately 63% are seen a single time; about 6.3% belongs to the top ten. The sequenced sample consisted of blood. These receptors all come from a man younger than 35 in good health.

J is TRBJ2-5 and V is TRBV6-5; D might be TRBD1 or TRBD2, each matching 5 bases. The tail of the sequence fits TRBJ2-7 better, so the J call may be wrong. Germline-derived CDR1 and CDR2 are MNHEY and SVGAGI. This CDR3 is 14 amino acids long. The CDR3 loop is CASSWAGAYYEQYF. CDR3 bases: TGTGCCAGCAGTTGGGCCGGGGCCTACTACGAGCAGTACTTC.

The genes are TRBV21-1 and TRBJ2-2; the table assigns TRBD2, which was not confirmed against the DNA. TRBV21-1 is classified as a pseudogene. This CDR3 is 17 amino acids long. CDR3 nucleotides: TGTGCCAGCCACGGGCTAGCGGGGATACGGGTCACCGGGGAGCTGTTTTTT. This codes for CASHGLAGIRVTGELFF.

The V call is TRBV7-9, the J call TRBJ1-1; 11 bases are a match to TRBD1. The V gene's germline CDR1 is SEHNR and CDR2 FQNEAQ (reference sequence). Trimming cost V 11 bases and J 2 bases; bases outside gene matches: 13. This CDR3 region has 16 residues. CDR3 DNA sequence: TGTGCCGGAGCCCGGACAGGGGGCGATCCAAACACTGAAGCTTTCTTT. Amino acids: CAGARTGGDPNTEAFF. Supplemented by reference TRBV7-9 and TRBJ1-1, the full variable domain reads DTGVSQNPRHKITKRGQNVTFRCDPISEHNRLYWYRQTLGQGPEFLTYFQNEAQLEKSRLLSDRFSAERPKGSFSTLEIQRTEQGDSAMYLCAGARTGGDPNTEAFFGQGTRLTVV.

CDR3 in amino acids: CASGGTPNSYEQYF. DNA of the CDR3: TGTGCCAGCGGCGGGACACCCAACAGCTACGAGCAGTACTTC. The rearrangement links TRBV28 to TRBJ2-4; D could derive from TRBD1 or TRBD2 (6 bases each). The end of the DNA is better explained by TRBJ2-7, so the J call may be wrong. This CDR3 contains 14 residues. Germline CDR1 MDHEN, CDR2 SYDVKM.

The rearrangement links TRBV5-1 to TRBJ2-1; D is possibly TRBD1 or TRBD2 (7 bases each). Trimming took 1 base from V and 0 from J, leaving 14 bases between them. Germline V gene lookup returns CDR1 SGHRS and CDR2 YFSETQ. This CDR3 contains 17 residues. The CDR3 region is CASSLRSGDSSYNEQFF. The CDR3 DNA follows: TGCGCCAGCAGCTTGAGAAGCGGGGACAGCTCCTACAATGAGCAGTTCTTC.

The chain combines TRBV4-1 with TRBJ1-2; weak D call: TRBD1 (6 bases). Trimming took 2 bases from V and 2 from J, leaving 15 bases between them. Per germline, CDR1 MGHRA and CDR2 YSYEKL. The CDR3 consists of 16 residues. CDR3 in DNA: TGCGCCAGCAGCCAAACAAATGGACAGCTAAACTATGGCTACACCTTC. It is translated as CASSQTNGQLNYGYTF.

The J gene is TRBJ2-1, the V gene TRBV20-1, with TRBD2 identical over 13 bases. V was clipped by 6 bases and J by 5 bases; unmatched bases: 10. The CDR3 is made up of 16 amino acids. Per the germline V gene, CDR1 is DFQATT and CDR2 is SNEGSKA (reference sequence). CDR3 sequence reads: CSAYPTSGRSDNEQFF. DNA for the CDR3: TGCAGTGCCTACCCGACTAGCGGGAGGTCTGACAATGAGCAGTTCTTC.

The chain links TRBV20-1 to TRBJ2-1; D is undetermined. The tail of the sequence fits TRBJ2-7 better, so the J call may be wrong. The germline gives CDR1 DFQATT, CDR2 SNEGSKA (reference sequence). The CDR3 covers 14 residues. The CDR3 DNA sequence: TGCAGGGCACGCCCCACGGGCCATTTTTACGAGCAGTACTTC. Translation gives CRARPTGHFYEQYF.

The chain combines TRBV5-5 with TRBJ2-7, with D possibly matching TRBD1 (5 bases). The assigned J gene may be wrong: the sequence end matches TRBJ2-5 better. This CDR3 contains 14 residues. Per the germline V gene, CDR1 is SGHKS and CDR2 is YYEKEE (reference sequence). The CDR3 nucleotides read TGTGCCAGCAGCGCAGGGCGTGTGCGGGAGACCCAGTACTTC. Its translation: CASSAGRVRETQYF.

This clonotype was counted between two and nine times. The chain has TRBV20-1 and TRBJ1-2, with D perhaps matching TRBD1 (5 bases). CDR3 length equals 11 residues. Trimming stripped 6 bases from V and 5 bases from J, with 10 bases between. Germline loops: CDR1 DFQATT, CDR2 SNEGSKA (reference sequence). In DNA form, the CDR3 reads TGCAGTGCGGGGACGGCTTATGGCTACACCTTC. Its protein is CSAGTAYGYTF.

This chain connects TRBV9 to TRBJ2-5; maybe TRBD2 (5 bases). The V end lost 3 bases, the J end lost 5 bases, and 11 bases lay between the germline ends. The CDR3 covers 13 residues. Germline-derived CDR1 and CDR2 are SGDLS and YYNGEE. CDR3 protein: CASSADYTETQYF. DNA for the CDR3: TGTGCCAGCAGCGCCGACTATACGGAGACCCAGTACTTC. The complete variable domain, with remaining parts taken from reference TRBV9 and TRBJ2-5, reads DSGVTQTPKHLITATGQRVTLRCSPRSGDLSVYWYQQSLDQGLQFLIQYYNGEERAKGNILERFSAQQFPDLHSELNLSSLELGDSALYFCASSADYTETQYFGPGTRLLVL.

The V call is TRBV2, the J call TRBJ2-5; 13 bases map to TRBD2. TRBJ2-7 explains the end of the DNA better; the J call may be wrong. Per germline, CDR1 SNHLY and CDR2 FYNNEI. This CDR3 comprises 18 residues. The CDR3 coding sequence is TGTGCCAGCAGATTTGGACTAGCGGGAGTTCCCCCCACGTACGAGCAGTACTTC. It yields the protein CASRFGLAGVPPTYEQYF.

Only a few counts were recorded for this clonotype. The J gene is TRBJ2-7, the V gene TRBV7-8; the D gene is possibly TRBD1 (6 bases). From germline, CDR1 is SGHVS and CDR2 FQNEAQ. V was pared by 5 bases and J by 6 bases, with 11 bases between. This CDR3 region has 12 residues. CDR3 region: CASSNRVAEQYF. CDR3 DNA sequence: TGTGCCAGCAGCAACAGGGTAGCCGAGCAGTACTTC. The variable domain in full, completed from reference TRBV7-8 and TRBJ2-7, reads GAGVSQSPRYKVAKRGQDVALRCDPISGHVSLFWYQQALGQGPEFLTYFQNEAQLDKSGLPSDRFFAERPEGSVSTLKIQRTQQEDSAVYLCASSNRVAEQYFGPGTRLTVT.

The CDR3 DNA follows: TGCGCCAGCAGCGCCTGGACAGGGGTAAATTACGAGCAGTACTTC. Translated: CASSAWTGVNYEQYF. This chain links TRBV4-1 with TRBJ2-7, with TRBD1 identical over 9 bases. CDR3 length: 15 residues. The germline CDR1 and CDR2 sequences are MGHRA and YSYEKL. V shed 5 bases, J shed 4 bases, and the junction held 9 bases outside the gene matches.

A few counts support this clonotype. This may come from a read error, since a much larger clone is one base off. CDR3 nucleotide sequence: TGTGCCAGCAGTTACTCCTCCCACGAGCAGTACTTC. Its translation is CASSYSSHEQYF. This chain links TRBV6-2 or TRBV6-3 with TRBJ2-7; no definite D call. The CDR3 consists of 12 residues. The germline CDR1 and CDR2 sequences are MNHEY and SVGEGT.

This chain uses TRBV5-1 with TRBJ2-7; 9 bases are a match to TRBD1. With V trimmed by 3 bases and J by 4 bases, 8 bases remained unmatched. This CDR3 has 15 amino acids. The germline gives CDR1 SGHRS, CDR2 YFSETQ. CDR3 sequence (DNA): TGCGCCAGCAGCTACGGACAGGGGAAGATTTACGAGCAGTACTTC. Translating it yields CASSYGQGKIYEQYF.

This clonotype occurred a few times. The chain employs TRBV7-2 and TRBJ2-5; 8 nucleotides agree with TRBD1. CDR3 size: 14 residues. Trimming at V came to 5 bases and at J to 4 bases, leaving 6 bases not matched to a gene. Germline V CDR1 and CDR2: SGHTA, FQGNSA. The chain's CDR3 is CASSGRTGRETQYF. CDR3 nucleotide sequence: TGTGCCAGCAGCGGGCGGACAGGGCGAGAGACCCAGTACTTC.

The chain joins TRBV4-2 to TRBJ2-5; possibly TRBD2 for D (5 bases). V was pared by 1 base and J by 4 bases, with 7 bases between. CDR3 size: 13 residues. Germline V gene lookup returns CDR1 LGHNA and CDR2 YNFKEQ. The CDR3 sequence: CASSQGAGETQYF. In DNA form, the CDR3 reads TGTGCCAGCAGCCAAGGGGCGGGAGAGACCCAGTACTTC.

This chain connects TRBV24-1 to TRBJ2-5, with D possibly being TRBD1 (6 bases). Germline V gene data show CDR1 as KGHDR and CDR2 as SFDVKD. The ends were cut back, 2 bases at V and 1 base at J, with 13 bases in the middle. The CDR3 has 16 residues. Here the CDR3 DNA reads TGTGCCACCAGTGATTCGGGAAGAGGGGGCCAAGAGACCCAGTACTTC. Amino acid sequence: CATSDSGRGGQETQYF.

The gene calls are TRBV3-1 and TRBJ2-3; 12 nucleotides line up with TRBD2. Per germline, CDR1 LGHDT and CDR2 YNNKEL (reference sequence). V lost 10 bases and J lost 2; bases outside the gene matches: 7. CDR3 length: 15 residues. The CDR3 spells CATIGLAGNTDTQYF. For the CDR3, the DNA is TGTGCCACCATAGGACTAGCGGGGAACACAGATACGCAGTATTTT.

There are a few counts of this clonotype. The junction differs from germline at one of its ends, possibly a read error. This rearrangement joins TRBV5-1 to TRBJ1-3; D unresolved. Germline V CDR1 and CDR2: SGHRS, YFSETQ. The CDR3 is 14 amino acids. CDR3 nucleotide sequence: TGTGCCAGCAGTTTACGGGACTCTGGAAACACCATATATTTT. Encoded protein: CASSLRDSGNTIYF.

This sequence joins TRBV4-3 and TRBJ2-1; a possible D gene is TRBD1 (6 bases). This CDR3 has 16 amino acids. V lost 4 bases and J lost 9, with 22 bases in between. Germline CDR1 LGHNA, CDR2 YSLEER. Written as DNA, the CDR3 is TGCGCCAGCAGCCGTAAACAGGGCAAAGGGGCCGCTGAGCAGTTCTTC. Translated: CASSRKQGKGAAEQFF.

In its sample, this clonotype was seen a few times. This chain links TRBV15 with TRBJ1-4, with D uncertain. The CDR3 loop spans 16 amino acids. The V end was cut by 2 bases, the J end by 2 bases, with 12 bases between. Per germline, CDR1 LNHNV and CDR2 YYDKDF (reference sequence). CDR3 loop: CATSRTTAETNEKLFF. The CDR3 DNA sequence: TGTGCCACCAGCAGAACTACGGCTGAGACTAATGAAAAACTGTTTTTT.

The chain has TRBV4-1 and TRBJ1-2; no firm D call. Trimming removed 0 bases at V and 3 bases at J, with 11 bases between. Looked up from germline, CDR1 is MGHRA and CDR2 is YSYEKL. The CDR3 consists of 15 residues. The CDR3 bases are TGCGCCAGCAGCCAAGACCGGAACCCGGACTATGGCTACACCTTC. Protein: CASSQDRNPDYGYTF.

V usage is TRBV29-1 and J usage is TRBJ2-7; D might be TRBD1 or TRBD2, each matching 5 bases. The J call is doubtful: the DNA matches TRBJ2-5 better. Germline assignment: CDR1 SQVTM and CDR2 ANQGSEA. This CDR3 is 16 amino acids long. The CDR3 protein is CSVEGALGAAQETQYF. Written as DNA, the CDR3 is TGCAGCGTTGAAGGGGCCCTCGGGGCAGCCCAAGAGACCCAGTACTTC.

The CDR3 sequence: CASSQAFGSTYEQYF. Written as DNA, the CDR3 is TGCGCCAGCAGCCAGGCCTTCGGGTCTACCTACGAGCAGTACTTC. The chain uses TRBV4-3 and TRBJ2-7; the D is unclear. The V and J ends lost 3 bases and 2 bases respectively, with 14 bases between them. CDR3 length equals 15 residues. Looked up from germline, CDR1 is LGHNA and CDR2 is YSLEER.

The chain joins TRBV20-1 to TRBJ1-5; D possibly corresponds to TRBD1 (5 bases). V was shortened by 2 bases and J by 1 base, with 21 bases between the two germline ends. The CDR3 extends over 18 amino acids. Germline-derived CDR1 and CDR2 are DFQATT and SNEGSKA (reference sequence). CDR3 DNA: TGCAGTGCTAGACCACAGGTCAACATTCGAGGGAGCAATCAGCCCCAGCATTTT. It encodes CSARPQVNIRGSNQPQHF.

This clonotype was recorded a few times. The CDR3 spells CASTPSQGPQKETQYF. In nucleotides, the CDR3 is TGTGCCAGCACTCCTTCCCAGGGGCCCCAAAAAGAGACCCAGTACTTC. The V and J genes are TRBV28 and TRBJ2-5; the D gene is possibly TRBD1 (6 bases). Trimming stripped 7 bases from V and 3 bases from J, with 21 bases between. Germline CDR1 reads MDHEN; CDR2 reads SYDVKM. The CDR3 has 16 residues.

The chain joins TRBV4-1 to TRBJ1-5; D gene unclear. Per germline, CDR1 MGHRA and CDR2 YSYEKL. Trimming stripped 1 base from V and 0 bases from J, with 7 bases between. There are 15 residues in the CDR3. CDR3: CASSQGTHSNQPQHF. As DNA, the CDR3 is TGCGCCAGCAGCCAAGGGACCCATAGCAATCAGCCCCAGCATTTT.

CDR3 loop: CASSLVGYNTGELFF. In DNA, the CDR3 is TGTGCCAGCAGCTTAGTAGGCTACAACACCGGGGAGCTGTTTTTT. The chain couples TRBV11-2 to TRBJ2-2; D gene uncertain. The V and J ends lost 1 base and 2 bases respectively, with 8 bases between them. The CDR3 runs to 15 residues. Germline V gene data show CDR1 as SGHAT and CDR2 as FQNNGV.

This chain connects TRBV29-1 to TRBJ2-7; D possibly corresponds to TRBD2 (6 bases). Germline CDR1 is SQVTM and CDR2 is ANQGSEA. Trimming stripped 5 bases from V and 3 bases from J, with 17 bases between. The CDR3 runs to 14 residues. CDR3 sequence reads: CSVSIGRKGYEQYF. DNA for the CDR3: TGCAGCGTTTCTATCGGGAGAAAGGGCTACGAGCAGTACTTC.

The chain recombines TRBV25-1 with TRBJ1-4, with D unresolved. The V gene's germline CDR1 is MGHDK and CDR2 SYGVNS. The CDR3 totals 15 residues. V lost 2 bases to trimming and J lost 4 bases, with 11 bases between them. The CDR3 sequence is CASSEKTWINEKLFF. Here the CDR3 DNA reads TGTGCCAGCAGTGAAAAGACATGGATTAATGAAAAACTGTTTTTT.